This is a list of T cell receptor beta chains from one sample in a study of blood T cell repertoires in COVID-19. Assay used: immunoSEQ multiplex PCR; TCRdb lists only in-frame clones, some missing. The sample lists roughly 250,000 clones, over 75% occurring once. The sequenced sample was peripheral blood. These receptors were collected from a human donor in a cohort sampled during active COVID-19. Each CDR3 is given with its conserved first and last residue. D genes are given only for firm matches. Some rows have no size entry. The others give once, few or many, or a class for an expanded clone.

abundance	v_gene	j_gene	d_gene	CDR3aa	CDR3nt
.	TRBV5-6	TRBJ2-7	TRBD2	CASSLRGGRAGYEQYF	TGTGCCAGCAGCTTACGTGGCGGGAGGGCCGGGTACGAGCAGTACTTC
.	TRBV7-6	TRBJ2-1	.	CASSRVATVGEQFF	TGTGCCAGCAGCCGAGTCGCAACGGTTGGTGAGCAGTTCTTC
.	TRBV9	TRBJ2-3	.	CASSVGLGGQADTQYF	TGTGCCAGCAGCGTTGGATTAGGGGGACAAGCAGATACGCAGTATTTT
few	TRBV6-1	TRBJ2-7	TRBD2	CASSGAVAGGPWGYEQYF	TGTGCCAGCAGTGGAGCGGTAGCGGGAGGGCCTTGGGGCTACGAGCAGTACTTC
.	TRBV27	TRBJ2-2	.	CASSPDQTGSNTGELFF	TGTGCCAGCAGTCCCGACCAGACAGGATCGAACACCGGGGAGCTGTTTTTT
.	TRBV7-3	TRBJ2-3	.	CASSFGLGTDTQYF	TGTGCCAGCAGCTTCGGACTGGGCACAGATACGCAGTATTTT
few	TRBV5-1	TRBJ1-4	TRBD1	CASSTTGGSGEKLFF	TGCGCCAGCAGCACGACAGGGGGGAGCGGAGAAAAACTGTTTTTT
.	TRBV19	TRBJ1-2	.	CASSILEGGNYGYTF	TGTGCCAGTAGTATTTTGGAGGGAGGAAACTATGGCTACACCTTC
.	TRBV18	TRBJ2-5	.	CASSPSPTSETQYF	TGTGCCAGCTCACCAAGTCCTACTTCGGAGACCCAGTACTTC
.	TRBV6-5	TRBJ1-3	.	CASVPGIGTGNTIYF	TGTGCCAGCGTCCCGGGTATCGGGACTGGAAACACCATATATTTT
few	TRBV19	TRBJ2-3	TRBD2	CASSRLAETQYF	TGTGCCAGTAGTCGGCTAGCGGAAACCCAGTATTTT
once	TRBV24-1	TRBJ1-2	.	CATSARGAGGYTF	TGTGCCACCAGTGCGAGAGGAGCTGGCGGCTACACCTTC
.	TRBV2	TRBJ2-5	TRBD2	CASSEQGGQTQYF	TGTGCCAGCAGTGAACAGGGAGGGCAGACCCAGTACTTC
few	TRBV6-6	TRBJ2-1	TRBD1	CASSPLTTGTGFASEQFF	TGTGCCAGCAGTCCCCTTACTACCGGGACAGGGTTTGCATCTGAGCAGTTCTTC
.	TRBV28	TRBJ1-1	.	CAGSEGINTEAFF	TGTGCCGGATCAGAGGGCATAAACACTGAAGCTTTCTTT
.	TRBV25-1	TRBJ2-3	.	CASSETSKADTQYF	TGTGCCAGCAGCGAAACTAGCAAGGCAGATACGCAGTATTTT
.	TRBV3-1/TRBV3-2	TRBJ1-1	.	CASSQYSTENTEAFF	TGTGCCAGCAGCCAATACTCGACAGAGAACACTGAAGCTTTCTTT
.	TRBV21-1	TRBJ1-2	.	CASSKTGDGYTF	TGTGCCAGCAGCAAGACCGGGGATGGCTACACCTTC
.	TRBV28	TRBJ1-1	.	CASSSVQGFTTEAFF	TGTGCCAGCAGTTCCGTACAGGGTTTTACGACTGAAGCTTTCTTT
.	TRBV28	TRBJ2-1	TRBD2	CASSVTSGSSYNEQFF	TGTGCCAGCAGTGTAACTAGCGGGAGCTCCTACAATGAGCAGTTCTTC
.	TRBV9	TRBJ1-2	TRBD1	CASRNRGEVYGYTF	TGTGCCAGCAGGAACAGGGGGGAGGTCTATGGCTACACCTTC
.	TRBV19	TRBJ1-2	.	CASSNARIFTF	TGTGCCAGTAGTAATGCGCGGATTTTCACCTTC
.	TRBV11-2	TRBJ2-7	TRBD1	CASSFGTVPYSEQYF	TGTGCCAGCAGCTTCGGGACAGTACCCTACTCCGAGCAGTACTTC
.	TRBV5-1	TRBJ2-5	.	CASSPDSQETQYF	TGCGCCAGCAGCCCAGACAGCCAAGAGACCCAGTACTTC
.	TRBV19	TRBJ2-2	.	CASDKWDTGELFF	TGTGCCAGTGACAAGTGGGACACCGGGGAGCTGTTTTTT
.	TRBV13	TRBJ2-1	TRBD2	CASGVPGLAIYEQFF	TGTGCCAGCGGTGTTCCGGGACTAGCAATCTATGAGCAGTTCTTC
.	TRBV19	TRBJ2-3	TRBD2	CASSPSGANTDTQYF	TGTGCCAGTAGTCCGAGCGGGGCGAACACAGATACGCAGTATTTT
.	TRBV9	TRBJ1-3	TRBD1	CASGLGTGRNTIYF	TGTGCCAGCGGACTCGGGACAGGGCGGAACACCATATATTTT
.	TRBV6-2/TRBV6-3	TRBJ1-2	.	CASSYSRQGEFRSYGYTF	TGTGCCAGCAGTTACTCGAGGCAGGGTGAATTCAGATCCTATGGCTACACCTTC
.	TRBV20-1	TRBJ1-2	.	CSAPNYGYTF	TGCAGTGCTCCGAACTATGGCTACACCTTC
.	TRBV5-1	TRBJ1-1	.	CASSLAGGTNTEAFF	TGCGCCAGCAGCTTGGCGGGGGGAACGAACACTGAAGCTTTCTTT
once	TRBV7-2	TRBJ2-7	TRBD1	CASSLGAGGYEQYF	TGTGCCAGCAGCTTAGGGGCAGGGGGCTACGAGCAGTACTTC
.	TRBV5-1	TRBJ2-3	.	CASSLGGSGTDTQYF	TGCGCCAGCAGCTTGGGAGGGTCGGGCACAGATACGCAGTATTTT
.	TRBV15	TRBJ1-5	TRBD1	CATSRAGTGVQPQHF	TGTGCCACCAGCAGAGCGGGGACAGGGGTTCAGCCCCAGCATTTT
.	TRBV4-3	TRBJ1-2	.	CASSQTRTVLFYTF	TGCGCCAGCAGCCAAACCAGGACAGTCCTCTTCTACACCTTC
.	TRBV6-5	TRBJ1-3	TRBD1	CASTQTGTGGNTIYF	TGTGCCAGCACACAGACCGGGACAGGTGGAAACACCATATATTTT
.	TRBV5-5	TRBJ1-2	.	CASSLNPGNYGYTF	TGTGCCAGCAGCTTGAATCCAGGGAACTATGGCTACACCTTC
.	TRBV18	TRBJ2-7	.	CASSPGQTYEQYF	TGTGCCAGCTCACCGGGACAAACCTACGAGCAGTACTTC
.	TRBV4-1	TRBJ2-7	TRBD2	CASSLRTSGSGPYEQYF	TGCGCCAGCAGCCTCAGGACTAGCGGGAGTGGGCCCTACGAGCAGTACTTC
.	TRBV28	TRBJ2-2	TRBD1	CASKGQGNGKAGELFF	TGTGCCAGCAAGGGACAGGGGAACGGGAAGGCCGGGGAGCTGTTTTTT
.	TRBV5-1	TRBJ2-7	TRBD1	CATSLHRGPPYEQYF	TGCGCCACCTCCCTCCACAGGGGACCCCCCTACGAGCAGTACTTC
.	TRBV6-2/TRBV6-3	TRBJ2-1	TRBD2	CASSPGTSGSYNEQFF	TGTGCCAGCAGTCCCGGGACTAGCGGGAGCTACAATGAGCAGTTCTTC
.	TRBV18	TRBJ1-5	.	CASSPGAWNQPQHF	TGTGCCAGCTCACCAGGGGCTTGGAATCAGCCCCAGCATTTT
.	TRBV5-4	TRBJ2-6	.	CASSSGQTGANVLTF	TGTGCCAGCAGCTCTGGACAGACTGGGGCCAACGTCCTGACTTTC
.	TRBV28	TRBJ1-6	TRBD1	CASGTGGLSKPLHF	TGTGCCAGCGGGACAGGGGGTTTGAGTAAACCCCTCCACTTT
.	TRBV6-5	TRBJ1-1	TRBD1	CASSSYRGLVNTEAFF	TGTGCCAGCAGTTCCTACAGGGGGCTGGTGAACACTGAAGCTTTCTTT
.	TRBV7-8	TRBJ2-1	TRBD2	CASSLAGTSGNLGYNEQFF	TGTGCCAGCAGCTTAGCGGGAACTAGCGGGAACTTGGGTTACAATGAGCAGTTCTTC
.	TRBV5-6	TRBJ2-7	TRBD2	CASSPPPSGATYEQYF	TGTGCCAGCAGCCCCCCGCCTAGCGGAGCGACCTACGAGCAGTACTTC
.	TRBV7-2	TRBJ1-6	.	CASRYQAEPLHF	TGTGCCAGCAGATATCAGGCAGAACCCCTCCACTTT
.	TRBV5-4	TRBJ2-1	.	CASSLSGNTYNEQFF	TGTGCCAGCAGCTTGTCAGGAAACACCTACAATGAGCAGTTCTTC
.	TRBV6-5	TRBJ2-5	.	CASSYSTVLARETQYF	TGTGCCAGCAGTTACTCGACGGTTTTAGCTAGGGAGACCCAGTACTTC
.	TRBV5-1	TRBJ2-3	TRBD2	CASSSKLPGLAGGPASTDTQYF	TGCGCCAGCAGTTCCAAACTCCCGGGACTAGCGGGGGGCCCAGCTAGCACAGATACGCAGTATTTT
few	TRBV15	TRBJ2-5	.	CATSPGGRQETQYF	TGTGCCACCAGCCCTGGGGGCAGACAAGAGACCCAGTACTTC
.	TRBV4-3	TRBJ2-6	TRBD1	CASSPQRGPGANVLTF	TGCGCCAGCAGCCCGCAAAGGGGGCCTGGGGCCAACGTCCTGACTTTC